This TCR beta chain was retrieved from a study of blood T cell repertoires in COVID-19 (dated by TCRdb to the early 2020s). About the full investigation: Collaborator samples came from the United States, Italy and Spain and covered acute and convalescent phases of COVID-19. The prospective study material was composed of cDNA or gDNA derived from T cells, B-cell-depleted T cells, or PBMCs. The dataset comprised deeply sampled blood TCRbeta repertoires from subjects exposed to, actively infected with, or recovered from COVID-19. The repertoires were released in a freely available public database meant as a resource for research on the immune response to SARS-CoV-2. The samples were drawn from the first 160 participants of the ongoing ImmuneRACE study and from under 1,500 subjects provided by 6 global collaborators. Sample metadata almost always included a de-identified subject ID, COVID-19 status, age in years and sex. HLA class I and class II types, where available, came from metadata supplied by the sample provider rather than from assay-based typing. Study-wide conclusions, independent of this receptor: The quantity of clinical and demographic metadata differed by source and by participant and was supplied without curation.

Regarding this clone: Its antigen remains unidentified. Qualities for individual bases were not recorded, and no much larger clone is one base off.

The immunoSEQ Assay, a bias-controlled multiplex PCR, was used to amplify TCRbeta CDR3 regions from genomic DNA. Per the source publication's procedure: The number of nucleated cells in each sample was estimated from the amplification of reference gene primers within the assay. Sequence reads were collapsed and filtered to measure the absolute abundance of every unique TCRbeta CDR3 rearrangement. For each sample, productive Simpson clonality was calculated as the square root of Simpson's diversity index over productive rearrangements. What TCRdb holds here is the immuneACCESS table cut down to in-frame rearrangements. Part of the clones is not present; checked against another copy, under half of the missing clones reflect an unresolved V gene, and the others are unexplained. Clone size and the V and J calls come from that table; the DNA yielded D and trimming. The sample table contains over 150,000 clones; only one count was recorded for 85% to 90% of them. The ten top clones hold approximately 0.6% of the sample.

In Seattle, one collaborating source enrolled patients while the infection was active and tracked those patients longitudinally over the course of disease. Each collaborating institution followed its own protocols to collect whole blood in K2EDTA tubes. Collaborator samples were shipped for TCRbeta analysis as frozen whole blood, isolated PBMCs, or DNA extracted from either sample type. The CDR3 runs 15 residues from the cysteine to the phenylalanine. Only CDR3 DNA remains: 45 bases, in frame from the first base. V is clipped by 2 bases and J by 5 bases, and the sequence between their germline boundaries is 16 bases long. Per the germline V gene, KGHSH is the CDR1 and LQKENI is the CDR2.

This clonotype was sampled from a man in his sixties with COVID-19, enrolled during active disease. This sequence uses TRBV18 and TRBJ2-7, with no confidently assigned D gene. The specimen sequenced was peripheral blood. For the CDR3, the sequence is CASSPEYLKTDEQYF. At the DNA level, the sequence is TGTGCCAGCTCACCAGAGTATCTTAAAACAGACGAGCAGTACTTC.